This T cell receptor (beta chain) was captured by sequencing in a study of vaccination effects on CD4 cells after COVID-19. Study details: Three convalescent patients underwent early and late post-vaccination sampling. Study-level findings and limits: New vaccine-induced clones made up most post-vaccine spike-reactive clones in convalescents.

Expansion of antigen-specific CD4+ T cells with viral peptide pools was carried out by the ViraFEST assay before sequencing. Researchers isolated CD4+ T cells once around 11 days of culture had elapsed. Documented for the person is a PCR-confirmed SARS-CoV-2 infection occurring between March and December 2020. The cohort was immunized with two doses of either the BNT162b2 or mRNA-1273 vaccine. Culturing of a few million PBMC per well took place with around 9.6 IU/ml IL-2 and around 10 ug/ml peptides. IL-2 medium was substituted for half the medium on days 3 and 7. Germline-derived CDR1 and CDR2 are MNHEY and SMNVEV (reference sequence). V lost 6 bases, J lost 3 bases, and 28 bases lay in between. This CDR3 region has 19 residues. Details on this clone: Its target is unknown.

Assay: immunoSEQ multiplex PCR; the TCRdb copy retains only in-frame clones and omits some. Of roughly 16,000 clones in the sample, 65% to 75% were seen once. V is TRBV27 and J is TRBJ2-3; D is possibly TRBD1 (6 bases). The receptor's source is a human donor who had a prior SARS-CoV-2 infection. Here the sequenced sample was CD4+ T cells from PBMCs cultured with SARS-CoV-2 spike peptides, taken after COVID-19 vaccination. In DNA form, the CDR3 reads TGTGCCAGCAGAAGACTGGGACACCCATATGGTCAAGGGACAGATACGCAGTATTTT. Protein product: CASRRLGHPYGQGTDTQYF.